This note documents a single T cell receptor beta chain sequence. Its ends do not fully match the called genes, so a read error is possible. Germline assignment: CDR1 SEHNR and CDR2 FQNEAQ (reference sequence). The CDR3 covers 14 residues. With 60 Vbeta and 13 Jbeta primers, the PCR was carried out. TCRdb keeps only in-frame clones here, not all; method: immunoSEQ multiplex PCR. The table shows under 200,000 clones, with approximately 81% occurring only once. This specimen comes from a study of cytomegalovirus exposure and HLA in healthy donors. The source material was PBMCs. The chain combines TRBV7-9 with TRBJ1-1, with unresolved D. This clonotype originated in a young man in good health and CMV-seronegative. CDR3 DNA sequence: TGTTCCAGCAGCTTAGGATCCGGGAACACTGAAGCTTTCTTT. Its protein is CSSSLGSGNTEAFF.